Each of the 31 T cell receptor beta chains below was sequenced from the same sample in a study of T cell responses to AZD1222 COVID-19 vaccine. Repertoires were generated with immunoSEQ multiplex PCR, while TCRdb's copy carries only in-frame clones and drops some. The table lists more than 95,000 clones, approximately 90% of them singletons. Sequenced material: peripheral blood, taken 28 days after the second AZD1222 dose. The receptors were gathered from an adult who received the AZD1222 COVID-19 vaccine.

V gene TRBV10-2 combines with J gene TRBJ2-7; no clear D. This CDR3 spans 12 amino acids. Germline CDR1 WSHSY, CDR2 SAAADI. Between the trimmed V and J ends, which lost 0 bases and 3 bases, there was a span of 3 bases. The CDR3 sequence is CASSESGYEQYF. CDR3 sequence (DNA): TGCGCCAGCAGTGAGTCAGGCTACGAGCAGTACTTC.

The chain is built from TRBV5-4 and TRBJ1-1; TRBD1 is a possible D gene (5 bases). The V end lost 2 bases, the J end lost 2 bases, and 13 bases lay between the germline ends. Germline CDR1 reads SGHNT; CDR2 reads YYREEE (reference sequence). The CDR3 has 15 residues. The CDR3 coding sequence is TGTGCCAGCAGCTTTGGGACGCAAATAAACACTGAAGCTTTCTTT. Amino acids: CASSFGTQINTEAFF. Based on the CDR3 plus reference TRBV5-4 and TRBJ1-1, the full variable domain is ETGVTQSPTHLIKTRGQQVTLRCSSQSGHNTVSWYQQALGQGPQFIFQYYREEENGRGNFPPRFSGLQFPNYSSELNVNALELDDSALYLCASSFGTQINTEAFFGQGTRLTVV.

V usage is TRBV13 and J usage is TRBJ2-5, with D possibly TRBD1 on 6 matching bases. The germline V and J ends were trimmed by 5 bases and 2 bases, with 12 bases remaining between them. The CDR3 spans 14 residues. From germline, CDR1 is PRHDT and CDR2 FYEKMQ (reference sequence). DNA of the CDR3: TGTGCCAGCAGCGAGAACAGGGTTCAAGAGACCCAGTACTTC. As protein: CASSENRVQETQYF.

On this clone: Its ends do not fully match the called genes, so a read error is possible. The V call is TRBV27, the J call TRBJ2-7; 9 positions agree with TRBD1. Germline-derived CDR1 and CDR2 are MNHEY and SMNVEV (reference sequence). The CDR3 sequence is 15 residues long. For the CDR3, the DNA is TGTGCCAGCAGCCACGTGGGGACAGGGTCCTTCGAGCAGTACTTC. Translating it yields CASSHVGTGSFEQYF.

This clone has only a few counts. The chain joins TRBV11-3 to TRBJ2-7, with 7 bases identical to TRBD1. Germline CDR1 is SGHNT and CDR2 is YENEEA. V shed 5 bases, J shed 3 bases, and the junction held 10 bases outside the gene matches. The CDR3 totals 15 residues. In DNA, the CDR3 is TGTGCCAGCAGCCAACCCGGGACAGCGTTCTACGAGCAGTACTTC. Its translation is CASSQPGTAFYEQYF.

The V call is TRBV7-2, the J call TRBJ1-6; a possible D gene is TRBD1 (5 bases). Trimming pared 5 bases from V and 7 bases from J, leaving 6 bases between. This CDR3 has 12 residues. The V gene's germline CDR1 is SGHTA and CDR2 FQGNSA. The chain's CDR3 is CASSRQNSPLHF. The CDR3 DNA reads as TGTGCCAGCAGCAGACAGAATTCACCCCTCCACTTT.

This rearrangement joins TRBV10-3 to TRBJ1-2, with D perhaps matching TRBD1 (5 bases). This CDR3 has 14 residues. Trimming took off 2 bases at V and 4 bases at J, with 11 bases between the two ends. CDR1 is ENHRY, CDR2 SYGVKD, per germline. The CDR3 nucleotides are TGTGCCATCAGTGAGCAGGCGGGGGTCTATGGCTACACCTTC. Encoded protein: CAISEQAGVYGYTF.

This chain connects TRBV4-1 to TRBJ2-7; TRBD2 agrees at 7 bases. The ends lost 8 bases at V and 2 bases at J; junction bases unmatched: 0. CDR3 size: 11 residues. CDR1 MGHRA and CDR2 YSYEKL come from the germline V gene. For the CDR3, the DNA is TGCGCCAGCGGGGGGGCCTACGAGCAGTACTTC. Its translation is CASGGAYEQYF.

The chain recombines TRBV30 with TRBJ1-1; maybe TRBD1 (5 bases). Germline-derived CDR1 and CDR2 are GTSNPN and SVGIG (reference sequence). Trimming took 3 bases from V and 0 from J, leaving 11 bases between them. CDR3 length: 14 residues. CDR3 bases: TGTGCCTGGAGACCCGGGGGACTGAACACTGAAGCTTTCTTT. It encodes CAWRPGGLNTEAFF.

The J gene is TRBJ2-7, the V gene TRBV20-1, with 7 bases aligning to TRBD1. This CDR3 is 11 amino acids long. CDR1 DFQATT and CDR2 SNEGSKA come from the germline V gene (reference sequence). The junction had 3 bases not matched to a gene; V was cut back by 6 bases and J by 4 bases. DNA of the CDR3: TGCAGTGCCACAGGGGATTACGAGCAGTACTTC. This encodes CSATGDYEQYF.

This rearrangement joins TRBV13 to TRBJ1-2; 8 nucleotides line up with TRBD1. The CDR3 runs 15 residues. Germline V gene sequence: CDR1 PRHDT, CDR2 FYEKMQ (reference sequence). J lost 4 bases, V lost 5 bases, and 9 bases had no gene match. This CDR3 is CASSTATGAFYGYTF. The CDR3 region has the DNA TGTGCCAGCAGCACCGCGACAGGGGCCTTCTATGGCTACACCTTC.

The V call is TRBV19, the J call TRBJ2-3; the match to TRBD2 covers 10 bases. The CDR3 has 15 amino acids. J gave up 2 bases and V 3 bases, and 2 bases lay outside the gene matches. Germline V gene data show CDR1 as LNHDA and CDR2 as SQIVND (reference sequence). The CDR3 DNA reads TGTGCCAGTAGTATTGGACTAGCGGTCACAGATACGCAGTATTTT. This sequence encodes CASSIGLAVTDTQYF.

The genes are TRBV18 and TRBJ2-7, with 9 bases aligning to TRBD2. Per the germline V gene, CDR1 is KGHSH and CDR2 is LQKENI. The trim removed 2 bases at V and 1 base at J, leaving 3 bases unmatched. The length of the CDR3 is 15 residues. CDR3 residues: CASSPASGNSYEQYF. For the CDR3, the DNA is TGTGCCAGCTCACCAGCTAGCGGGAATTCCTACGAGCAGTACTTC.

The rearrangement links TRBV11-3 to TRBJ2-7; a possible D gene is TRBD2 (5 bases). The CDR3 has 13 amino acids. V lost 4 bases and J 0 bases, leaving 7 bases between the germline ends. From germline, CDR1 is SGHNT and CDR2 YENEEA. The CDR3 nucleotides are TGTGCCAGCAGCTCCGGGAACTCCTACGAGCAGTACTTC. This sequence encodes CASSSGNSYEQYF.

This chain joins TRBV19 and TRBJ2-2; 9 nucleotides agree with TRBD1. This CDR3 contains 14 residues. Trimming took 4 bases from V and 4 from J; bases not matched to a gene: 1. The germline CDR1 and CDR2 sequences are LNHDA and SQIVND (reference sequence). The CDR3 here is CASSRQGGTGELFF. As DNA, the CDR3 is TGTGCCAGTAGTAGACAGGGGGGCACCGGGGAGCTGTTTTTT.

The chain uses TRBV7-3 and TRBJ2-5; D gene uncertain. The V end was cut by 5 bases, the J end by 4 bases, with 11 bases between. Germline loops: CDR1 SGHTA, CDR2 FQGTGA. This CDR3 spans 13 amino acids. The CDR3 coding sequence is TGTGCCAGCAGCCCTTTTCTTGGAGAGACCCAGTACTTC. Amino acid sequence: CASSPFLGETQYF.

This clone has only a few counts. The chain links TRBV5-6 to TRBJ1-4; 10 nucleotides line up with TRBD1. Germline CDR1 and CDR2: SGHDT and YYEEEE. The J segment lost 7 bases and the V segment lost 2 bases, leaving 5 bases of the junction unmatched. The CDR3 loop spans 15 amino acids. CDR3: CASSFRDRGGEKLFF. In DNA form, the CDR3 reads TGTGCCAGCAGCTTCCGGGACAGGGGCGGTGAAAAACTGTTTTTT. The complete variable domain, with remaining parts taken from reference TRBV5-6 and TRBJ1-4, reads DAGVTQSPTHLIKTRGQQVTLRCSPKSGHDTVSWYQQALGQGPQFIFQYYEEEERQRGNFPDRFSGHQFPNYSSELNVNALLLGDSALYLCASSFRDRGGEKLFFGSGTQLSVL.

The V gene is TRBV28, the J gene TRBJ1-5, with D possibly being TRBD1 (5 bases). CDR3 length equals 12 residues. Germline assignment: CDR1 MDHEN and CDR2 SYDVKM. V lost 8 bases, J lost 9 bases, and 14 bases lay in between. The CDR3 DNA reads as TGTGCCAGCTGGGGCTACGGATGGCCCCAGCATTTT. Encoded protein: CASWGYGWPQHF.

The chain recombines TRBV4-1 with TRBJ2-7; D might be TRBD1 (5 bases). This CDR3 has 14 residues. V gave up 0 bases and J gave up 9 bases, with 15 bases separating them. Germline CDR1 reads MGHRA; CDR2 reads YSYEKL. In DNA, the CDR3 is TGCGCCAGCAGCCAAGAACAGGTCCTTACAGGGCAGTACTTC. Translation: CASSQEQVLTGQYF.

The J gene is TRBJ2-7, the V gene TRBV5-1, with 7 nucleotides matching TRBD2. Germline CDR1 is SGHRS and CDR2 is YFSETQ. The trim removed 0 bases at V and 1 base at J, leaving 19 bases unmatched. This CDR3 has 20 amino acids. The CDR3: CASSLEGRGTSYSLSYEQYF. CDR3 nucleotides: TGCGCCAGCAGCTTGGAAGGGAGGGGTACTAGCTATTCACTATCCTACGAGCAGTACTTC.

In this sample, this clone turned up once. The chain carries TRBV28 and TRBJ2-3; D is possibly TRBD2 (6 bases). The V end lost 6 bases, the J end lost 5 bases, and 12 bases lay between the germline ends. Germline V gene lookup returns CDR1 MDHEN and CDR2 SYDVKM. This CDR3 has 13 residues. CDR3 residues: CASSLRGKDTQYF. CDR3 sequence (DNA): TGTGCCAGCAGCCTCCGGGGGAAAGATACGCAGTATTTT.

The chain uses TRBV11-3 and TRBJ2-7; no clear D gene. The germline V gene encodes CDR1 SGHNT and CDR2 YENEEA. Trimming stripped 1 base from V and 9 bases from J, with 7 bases between. The CDR3 has 11 residues. CDR3 sequence (DNA): TGTGCCAGCAGCTTAGGTGGCCTGCAGTACTTC. Its protein product is CASSLGGLQYF.

The chain is built from TRBV18 and TRBJ2-1; D not resolved. In germline, CDR1 is KGHSH, CDR2 LQKENI. Trimming cost V 0 bases and J 6 bases, with 9 bases left between them. CDR3 size: 14 residues. The CDR3 sequence is CASSPPSPRNEQFF. The CDR3 coding sequence is TGTGCCAGCTCACCACCGTCCCCCCGCAATGAGCAGTTCTTC.

The V and J genes are TRBV5-1 and TRBJ2-2; TRBD1 matches at 7 bases. From germline, CDR1 is SGHRS and CDR2 YFSETQ. Trimming removed 5 bases from V and 4 bases from J; junction bases left unmatched: 11. CDR3 length: 16 amino acids. CDR3 bases: TGCGCCAGCAGTCCAACAGGGGCCACGGGCACCGGGGAGCTGTTTTTT. As protein: CASSPTGATGTGELFF.

V is TRBV28 and J is TRBJ2-7; maybe TRBD1 (6 bases). Germline loops: CDR1 MDHEN, CDR2 SYDVKM. The CDR3 length is 14 residues. Trimming left V 3 bases short and J 4 bases short, with 13 bases between. This chain's CDR3 is CASSFLGQMYEQYF. The CDR3, as DNA: TGTGCCAGCAGTTTTTTAGGACAGATGTACGAGCAGTACTTC.

The gene calls are TRBV19 and TRBJ1-4; D unresolved. The V end was cut by 7 bases, the J end by 8 bases, with 23 bases between. From germline, CDR1 is LNHDA and CDR2 SQIVND (reference sequence). The CDR3 spans 16 residues. CDR3 bases: TGTGCCAGTACCGTCGGTCTTGGGAGGGTCGGAGAAAAACTGTTTTTT. This sequence encodes CASTVGLGRVGEKLFF.

This chain links TRBV28 with TRBJ2-5, with 8 bases fitting TRBD2. Germline V lookup: CDR1 MDHEN, CDR2 SYDVKM. The CDR3 consists of 15 residues. J was trimmed by 4 bases and V by 3 bases; bases with no gene match: 7. CDR3: CASSLTQRERETQYF. In nucleotides, the CDR3 is TGTGCCAGCAGTTTGACCCAGCGGGAGCGAGAGACCCAGTACTTC.

V is TRBV7-9 and J is TRBJ1-4; a weak D match, TRBD1 (6 bases). Germline values: CDR1 SEHNR, CDR2 FQNEAQ (reference sequence). V lost 5 bases and J 3 bases, leaving 16 bases between the germline ends. This CDR3 is built from 16 residues. The CDR3 bases are TGTGCCAGCAGCCGTTCCGGGGGCGCCCCTAATGAAAAACTGTTTTTT. This gives the protein CASSRSGGAPNEKLFF.

The V gene is TRBV4-1, the J gene TRBJ1-1; D gene ambiguous. This CDR3 comprises 14 residues. CDR1 MGHRA and CDR2 YSYEKL come from the germline V gene. V gave up 1 base and J gave up 1 base, with 7 bases separating them. CDR3 sequence: CASSQARGNTEAFF. DNA of the CDR3: TGCGCCAGCAGCCAAGCTCGGGGGAACACTGAAGCTTTCTTT.

This chain links TRBV5-1 with TRBJ1-2, with D perhaps TRBD1 (6 bases). CDR1 is SGHRS and CDR2 is YFSETQ in the germline V gene. V gave up 3 bases and J gave up 2 bases, with 8 bases separating them. This CDR3 region has 13 residues. The CDR3 protein is CASSSQGNYGYTF. In DNA form, the CDR3 reads TGCGCCAGCAGCTCTCAGGGGAACTATGGCTACACCTTC.

The V call is TRBV6-5, the J call TRBJ1-6, with no clear D. The CDR3 sequence is 14 residues long. V lost 4 bases to trimming and J lost 5 bases, with 9 bases between them. Germline lookup yields CDR1 MNHEY and CDR2 SVGAGI. The DNA for the CDR3 is TGTGCCAGCAGTTCAGGTTTCGATAATTCACCCCTCCACTTT. Translated, it gives CASSSGFDNSPLHF.